This T cell receptor beta chain was identified in a study of blood T cell repertoires in COVID-19. Original handling: Estimated nucleated cell counts came from reference gene primer amplification. Using immunoSEQ multiplex PCR, the repertoire was profiled, and TCRdb retains in-frame clones only, with some absent. V, J and clone size derive from that table, while D and trimming were established from the DNA sequence. The profile shows around 200,000 clones, 86% of them singletons. Concerning this clone: A read error may produce the germline difference seen at one junction end.

Germline V lookup: CDR1 MNHEY, CDR2 SVGAGI. The CDR3 is made up of 11 amino acids. The sequence was collected from a man aged 80 or over with acute or convalescent COVID-19. Sequencing was carried out using peripheral blood. V usage is TRBV6-5 and J usage is TRBJ2-1; possibly TRBD1 for D (6 bases). The CDR3 here is CASSSPGEHFF. DNA for the CDR3: TGTGCCAGCAGTTCGCCAGGGGAGCATTTCTTC.